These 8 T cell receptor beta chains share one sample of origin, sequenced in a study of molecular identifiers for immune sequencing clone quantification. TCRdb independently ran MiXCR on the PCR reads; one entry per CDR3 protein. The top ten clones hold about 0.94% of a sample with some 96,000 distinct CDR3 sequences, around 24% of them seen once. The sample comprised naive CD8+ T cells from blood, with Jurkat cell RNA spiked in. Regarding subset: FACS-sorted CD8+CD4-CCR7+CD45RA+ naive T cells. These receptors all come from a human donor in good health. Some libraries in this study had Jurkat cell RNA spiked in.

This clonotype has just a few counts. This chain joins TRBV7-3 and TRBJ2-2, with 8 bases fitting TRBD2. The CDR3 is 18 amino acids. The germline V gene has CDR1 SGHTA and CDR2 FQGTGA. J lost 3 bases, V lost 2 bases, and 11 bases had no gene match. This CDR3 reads CASSLRGTSFLDTGELFF. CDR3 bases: TGTGCCAGCAGCTTACGAGGGACTAGTTTCCTGGACACCGGGGAGCTGTTTTTT.

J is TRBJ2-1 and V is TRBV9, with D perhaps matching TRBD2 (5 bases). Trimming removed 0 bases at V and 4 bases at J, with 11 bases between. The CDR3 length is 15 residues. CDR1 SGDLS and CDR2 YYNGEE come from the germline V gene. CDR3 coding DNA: TGTGCCAGCAGCGTAGGCGGCGGGCCTTACAATGAGCAGTTCTTC. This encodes CASSVGGGPYNEQFF.

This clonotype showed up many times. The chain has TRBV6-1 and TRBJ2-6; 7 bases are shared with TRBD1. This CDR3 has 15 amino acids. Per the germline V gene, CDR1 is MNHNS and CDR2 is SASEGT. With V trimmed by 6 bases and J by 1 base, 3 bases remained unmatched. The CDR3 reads CASREQGSGANVLTF. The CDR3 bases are TGTGCCAGCAGAGAACAGGGGTCTGGGGCCAACGTCCTGACTTTC.

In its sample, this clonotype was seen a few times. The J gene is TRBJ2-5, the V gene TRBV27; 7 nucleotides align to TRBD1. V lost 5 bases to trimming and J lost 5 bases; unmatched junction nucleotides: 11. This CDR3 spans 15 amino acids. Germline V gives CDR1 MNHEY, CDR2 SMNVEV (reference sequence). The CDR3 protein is CASSILRDSDETQYF. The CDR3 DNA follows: TGTGCCAGCAGTATCCTCCGGGACAGCGACGAGACCCAGTACTTC.

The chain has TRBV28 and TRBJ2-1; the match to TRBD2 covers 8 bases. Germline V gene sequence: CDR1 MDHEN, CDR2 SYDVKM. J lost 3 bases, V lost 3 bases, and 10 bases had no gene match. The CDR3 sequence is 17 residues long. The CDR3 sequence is CASSFWGSGRSYNEQFF. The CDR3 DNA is TGTGCCAGCAGTTTTTGGGGGAGCGGGAGAAGCTACAATGAGCAGTTCTTC. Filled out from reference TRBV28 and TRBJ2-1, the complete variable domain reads DVKVTQSSRYLVKRTGEKVFLECVQDMDHENMFWYRQDPGLGLRLIYFSYDVKMKEKGDIPEGYSVSREKKERFSLILESASTNQTSMYLCASSFWGSGRSYNEQFFGPGTRLTVL.

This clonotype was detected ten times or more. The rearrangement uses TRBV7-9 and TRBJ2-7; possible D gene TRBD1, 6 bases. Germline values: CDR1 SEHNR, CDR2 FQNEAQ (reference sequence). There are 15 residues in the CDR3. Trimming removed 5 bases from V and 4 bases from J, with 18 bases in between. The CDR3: CASSDTGLRAYEQYF. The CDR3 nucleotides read TGTGCCAGCAGCGATACAGGGCTGAGGGCATACGAGCAGTACTTC.

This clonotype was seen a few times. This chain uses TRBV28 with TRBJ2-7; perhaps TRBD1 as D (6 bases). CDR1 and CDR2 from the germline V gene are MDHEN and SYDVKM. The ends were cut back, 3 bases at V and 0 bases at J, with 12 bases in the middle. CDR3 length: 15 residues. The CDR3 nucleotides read TGTGCCAGCAGTTTCAGGGGTAGGAGCTCCTACGAGCAGTACTTC. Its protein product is CASSFRGRSSYEQYF.

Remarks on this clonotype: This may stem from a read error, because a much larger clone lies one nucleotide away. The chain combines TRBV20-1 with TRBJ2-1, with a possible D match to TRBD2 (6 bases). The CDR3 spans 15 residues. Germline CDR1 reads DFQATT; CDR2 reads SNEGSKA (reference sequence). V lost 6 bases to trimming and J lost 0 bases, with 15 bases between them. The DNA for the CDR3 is TGCAGTGCCTGGCTAGCGAGGGGCTCCTACAATGAGCAGTTCTTC. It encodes CSAWLARGSYNEQFF.